What follows describes a single T cell receptor beta chain. Its cognate antigen is unknown. Trimming removed 0 bases from V and 9 bases from J; junction bases left unmatched: 8. CDR3 length: 14 amino acids. Germline CDR1 SGHRS, CDR2 YFSETQ. This specimen belongs to a study of identifying expanded T cells in peripheral blood. Points from the study as a whole: Over approximately two and four weeks, about 15 and 19 clones changed, versus 1.2 between replicates.

Generated by immunoSEQ multiplex PCR, the TCRdb table keeps only in-frame clones and is missing some. The sample has 51,000 or so clones; 82% are singletons. The rearrangement uses TRBV5-1 and TRBJ2-5, with 7 bases matching TRBD1. Source material: blood. The clonotype originates from a person between 18 and 69 years old in good health. In DNA form, the CDR3 reads TGCGCCAGCAGCTTGGTTGGACAGACAGGGTCCCAGTACTTC. The encoded protein is CASSLVGQTGSQYF.